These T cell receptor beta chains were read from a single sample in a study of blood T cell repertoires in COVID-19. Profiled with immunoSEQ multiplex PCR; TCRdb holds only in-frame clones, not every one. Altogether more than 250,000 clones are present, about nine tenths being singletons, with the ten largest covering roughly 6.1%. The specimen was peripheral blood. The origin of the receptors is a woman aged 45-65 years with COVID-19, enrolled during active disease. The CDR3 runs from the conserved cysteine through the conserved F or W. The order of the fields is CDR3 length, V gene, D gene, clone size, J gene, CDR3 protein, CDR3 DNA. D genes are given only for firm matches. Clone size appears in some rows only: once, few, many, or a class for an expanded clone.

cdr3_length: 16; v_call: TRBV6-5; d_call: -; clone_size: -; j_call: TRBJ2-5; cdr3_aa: CASSYNSAGSEETQYF; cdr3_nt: TGTGCCAGCAGTTACAATTCGGCGGGGAGTGAAGAGACCCAGTACTTC
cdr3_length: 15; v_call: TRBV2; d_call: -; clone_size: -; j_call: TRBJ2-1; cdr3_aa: CASSVQGYFGNEQFF; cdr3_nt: TGTGCCAGCAGTGTACAGGGTTACTTCGGGAATGAGCAGTTCTTC
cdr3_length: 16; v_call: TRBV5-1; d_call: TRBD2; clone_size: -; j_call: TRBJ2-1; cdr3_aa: CASSPDGTSRYNEQFF; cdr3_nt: TGCGCCAGCAGCCCGGACGGGACTAGCCGCTACAATGAGCAGTTCTTC
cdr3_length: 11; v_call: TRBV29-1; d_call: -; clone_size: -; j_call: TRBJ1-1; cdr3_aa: CSVELHSEAFF; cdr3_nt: TGCAGCGTTGAACTGCACTCTGAAGCTTTCTTT
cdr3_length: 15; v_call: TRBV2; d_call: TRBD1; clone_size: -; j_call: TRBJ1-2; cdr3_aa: CASSEGDRGLRGYTF; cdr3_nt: TGTGCCAGCAGTGAAGGGGACAGGGGGCTTCGTGGCTACACCTTC
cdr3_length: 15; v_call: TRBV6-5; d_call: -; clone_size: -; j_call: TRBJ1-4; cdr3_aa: CASSVDSFSNEKLFF; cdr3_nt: TGTGCCAGCAGCGTTGACAGTTTTTCTAATGAAAAACTGTTTTTT
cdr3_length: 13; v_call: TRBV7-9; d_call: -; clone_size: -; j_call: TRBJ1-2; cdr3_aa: CASSLDSDYGYTF; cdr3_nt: TGTGCCAGCAGCCTAGACAGTGACTATGGCTACACCTTC
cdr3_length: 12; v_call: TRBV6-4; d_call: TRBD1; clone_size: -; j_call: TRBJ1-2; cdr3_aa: CASSPGGDGYTF; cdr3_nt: TGTGCCAGCAGTCCAGGGGGCGATGGCTACACCTTC
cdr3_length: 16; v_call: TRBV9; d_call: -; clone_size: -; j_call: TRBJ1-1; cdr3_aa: CASSPRTASGGTEAFF; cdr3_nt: TGTGCCAGCAGCCCGAGGACAGCTTCTGGGGGCACTGAAGCTTTCTTT
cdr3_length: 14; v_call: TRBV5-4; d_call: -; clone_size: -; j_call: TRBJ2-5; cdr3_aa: CASSYRDTQETQYF; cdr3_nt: TGTGCCAGCAGCTACCGGGACACCCAAGAGACCCAGTACTTC
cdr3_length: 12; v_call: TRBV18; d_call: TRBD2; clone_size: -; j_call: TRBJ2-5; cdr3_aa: CASSPGGETQYF; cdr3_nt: TGTGCCAGCTCACCCGGGGGGGAGACCCAGTACTTC
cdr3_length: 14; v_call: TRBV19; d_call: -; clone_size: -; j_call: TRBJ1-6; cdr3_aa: CASSIDRGGSPLHF; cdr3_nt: TGTGCCAGTAGTATAGATAGAGGGGGATCACCCCTCCACTTT
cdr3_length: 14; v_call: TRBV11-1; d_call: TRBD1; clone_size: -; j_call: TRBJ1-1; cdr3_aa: CASSFRTGGTEAFF; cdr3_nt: TGTGCCAGCAGCTTTAGGACAGGGGGCACTGAAGCTTTCTTT
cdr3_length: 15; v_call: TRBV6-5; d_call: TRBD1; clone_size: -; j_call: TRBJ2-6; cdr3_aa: CASSLTGAGANVLTF; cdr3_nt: TGTGCCAGCAGTTTGACAGGGGCTGGGGCCAACGTCCTGACTTTC
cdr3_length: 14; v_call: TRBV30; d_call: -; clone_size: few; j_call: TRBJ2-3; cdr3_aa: CAYLPDSPADTQYF; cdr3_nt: TGTGCCTACCTTCCTGACTCTCCGGCAGATACGCAGTATTTT
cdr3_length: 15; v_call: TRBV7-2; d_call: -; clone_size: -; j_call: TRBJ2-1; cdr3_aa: CASSLDYSSYNEQFF; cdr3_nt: TGTGCCAGCAGCCTGGACTATAGCTCCTACAATGAGCAGTTCTTC
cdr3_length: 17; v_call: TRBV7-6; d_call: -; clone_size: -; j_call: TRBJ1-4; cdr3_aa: CASSSRAFTGGNEKLFF; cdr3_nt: TGTGCCAGCAGCTCCCGTGCTTTCACGGGAGGTAATGAAAAACTGTTTTTT
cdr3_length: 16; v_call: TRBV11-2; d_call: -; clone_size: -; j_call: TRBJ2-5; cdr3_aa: CASSRRAGPSEETQYF; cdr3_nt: TGTGCCAGCAGCCGTAGGGCAGGGCCCTCTGAAGAGACCCAGTACTTC
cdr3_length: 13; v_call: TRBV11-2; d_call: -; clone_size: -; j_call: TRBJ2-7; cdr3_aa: CASSSYQGYEQYF; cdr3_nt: TGTGCCAGCAGCTCTTATCAGGGTTACGAGCAGTACTTC
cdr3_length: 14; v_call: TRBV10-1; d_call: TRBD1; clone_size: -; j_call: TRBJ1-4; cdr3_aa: CASSDRQGGEKLFF; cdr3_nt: TGCGCCAGCAGTGATCGTCAGGGGGGTGAAAAACTGTTTTTT
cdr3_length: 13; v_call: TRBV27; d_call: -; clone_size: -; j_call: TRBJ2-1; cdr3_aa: CASSYGAYNEQFF; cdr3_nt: TGTGCCAGCAGTTACGGGGCCTACAATGAGCAGTTCTTC
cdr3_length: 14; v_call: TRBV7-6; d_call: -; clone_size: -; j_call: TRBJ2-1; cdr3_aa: CASSPSTGSNEQFF; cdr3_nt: TGTGCCAGCAGCCCTTCCACGGGTAGCAATGAGCAGTTCTTC
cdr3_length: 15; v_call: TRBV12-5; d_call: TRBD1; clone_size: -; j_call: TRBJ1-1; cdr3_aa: CASGAGQGSNTEAFF; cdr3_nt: TGTGCTAGTGGGGCGGGACAGGGATCGAACACTGAAGCTTTCTTT
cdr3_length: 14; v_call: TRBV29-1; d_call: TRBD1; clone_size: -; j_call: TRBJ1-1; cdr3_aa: CTSRDRGSNTEAFF; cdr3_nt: TGCACCAGCCGGGACAGGGGGTCGAACACTGAAGCTTTCTTT